These 18 T cell receptor beta chains originate from one sample sequenced in a study of T cell repertoires in cytomegalovirus infection. No antigen has been assigned to these receptors. TCRdb called the reads again in MiXCR, with one record for every CDR3 protein. The sample contains 700,000 to 850,000 distinct CDR3 sequences, about 31% of which appear only once. This material consisted of cultured CD8+ T cells from PBMCs, taken from culture after CMV antigen stimulation. All receptors derive from a human donor in good health (CMV status not recorded). Some clones in this sample may be carry-over from other donors' samples.

The chain has TRBV5-6 and TRBJ2-1, with TRBD2 identical over 14 bases. J lost 2 bases, V lost 4 bases, and 8 bases had no gene match. The germline gives CDR1 SGHDT, CDR2 YYEEEE. This CDR3 has 18 amino acids. In DNA form, the CDR3 reads TGTGCCAGCAGCCCCAGCCCGGGACTAGCGGGGGCCTACAATGAGCAGTTCTTC. Translated: CASSPSPGLAGAYNEQFF. Combining the CDR3 with reference TRBV5-6 and TRBJ2-1 gives the whole variable domain DAGVTQSPTHLIKTRGQQVTLRCSPKSGHDTVSWYQQALGQGPQFIFQYYEEEERQRGNFPDRFSGHQFPNYSSELNVNALLLGDSALYLCASSPSPGLAGAYNEQFFGPGTRLTVL.

This chain uses TRBV20-1 with TRBJ2-3, with TRBD2 as a possible D gene (6 bases). The CDR3 is made up of 15 amino acids. V dropped 1 base and J dropped 4 bases, with 15 bases sitting between them. From germline, CDR1 is DFQATT and CDR2 SNEGSKA (reference sequence). CDR3 residues: CSARVSEGWADTQYF. The CDR3 DNA sequence: TGCAGTGCTAGAGTTTCGGAGGGGTGGGCAGATACGCAGTATTTT.

The rearrangement joins TRBV10-3 to TRBJ1-3; D is possibly TRBD1 (6 bases). From germline, CDR1 is ENHRY and CDR2 SYGVKD. V was clipped by 0 bases and J by 0 bases, with 12 bases between them. The CDR3 spans 17 residues. CDR3 nucleotides: TGTGCCATCAGTGAGTCTGAGGACAGACGCTCTGGAAACACCATATATTTT. It yields the protein CAISESEDRRSGNTIYF.

The chain recombines TRBV7-9 with TRBJ1-2; TRBD1 might be the D (6 bases). From germline, CDR1 is SEHNR and CDR2 FQNEAQ (reference sequence). The V and J ends lost 3 bases and 4 bases respectively, with 9 bases between them. This CDR3 spans 13 amino acids. CDR3 in amino acids: CASSFRGAYGYTF. For the CDR3, the DNA is TGTGCCAGCAGCTTCAGGGGCGCCTATGGCTACACCTTC.

The V gene is TRBV6-8, the J gene TRBJ1-6, with 10 bases matching TRBD1. Germline-derived CDR1 and CDR2 are MNHGY and SAAAGT. After removal of 3 bases from V and 8 bases from J, the junction contained 4 bases not matched to a gene. This CDR3 contains 15 residues. The CDR3 loop reads CASSYSGTGDSPLHF. CDR3 nucleotides: TGTGCCAGCAGTTATTCCGGGACAGGGGATTCACCCCTCCACTTT.

This sequence joins TRBV27 and TRBJ2-3; TRBD2 aligns across 12 bases. The CDR3 spans 17 residues. Germline V CDR1 and CDR2: MNHEY, SMNVEV (reference sequence). The J segment lost 4 bases and the V segment lost 5 bases, leaving 10 bases of the junction unmatched. The DNA for the CDR3 is TGTGCCAGCAGTCCACTGACTAGCGGGGGTATTTCAGATACGCAGTATTTT. It specifies CASSPLTSGGISDTQYF.

The table lists this clonotype with a few counts. This chain joins TRBV14 and TRBJ2-2; D is uncertain. This CDR3 has 13 amino acids. Trimming pared 1 base from V and 7 bases from J, leaving 7 bases between. Germline V gene data show CDR1 as SGHDN and CDR2 as FVKESK. The CDR3 DNA sequence: TGTGCCAGCAGCCAAGTGATGGTCGGGGAGCTGTTTTTT. Encoded protein: CASSQVMVGELFF. The entire variable domain, with the rest obtained from reference TRBV14 and TRBJ2-2, is as follows: EAGVTQFPSHSVIEKGQTVTLRCDPISGHDNLYWYRRVMGKEIKFLLHFVKESKQDESGMPNNRFLAERTGGTYSTLKVQPAELEDSGVYFCASSQVMVGELFFGEGSRLTVL.

About this clonotype itself: One junction end disagrees with the germline gene, perhaps due to a read error. The chain links TRBV7-6 to TRBJ2-5; TRBD1 matches at 9 bases. Germline V lookup: CDR1 SGHVS, CDR2 FNYEAQ. The CDR3 spans 15 residues. CDR3 sequence reads: CASSKRTGEQETQYF. CDR3 sequence (DNA): TGTGCTAGCAGCAAACGGACAGGGGAGCAAGAGACCCAGTACTTC. The variable domain in full, with the rest retrieved from reference TRBV7-6 and TRBJ2-5, is GAGVSQSPRYKVTKRGQDVALRCDPISGHVSLYWYRQALGQGPEFLTYFNYEAQQDKSGLPNDRFSAERPEGSISTLTIQRTEQRDSAMYRCASSKRTGEQETQYFGPGTRLLVL.

This clonotype was seen only a few times. The chain has TRBV6-2 or TRBV6-3 and TRBJ2-7; TRBD2 might be the D (6 bases). The ends were cut back, 2 bases at V and 6 bases at J, with 11 bases in the middle. The CDR3 loop spans 13 amino acids. Per the germline V gene, CDR1 is MNHEY and CDR2 is SVGEGT. CDR3: CASSYHGGREQYV. CDR3 bases: TGTGCCAGCAGTTACCATGGAGGGCGCGAGCAGTACGTC.

The chain combines TRBV15 with TRBJ1-2; 7 nucleotides line up with TRBD1. The CDR3 runs 16 residues. V lost 1 base and J lost 5; bases outside the gene matches: 10. CDR1 LNHNV and CDR2 YYDKDF come from the germline V gene (reference sequence). CDR3 residues: CATSRARDSGHYGYTF. Here the CDR3 DNA reads TGTGCCACCAGCAGAGCGCGGGACAGCGGTCATTATGGCTACACCTTC.

This rearrangement joins TRBV7-9 to TRBJ1-1, with D unclear. The CDR3 has 14 residues. The V and J ends lost 8 bases and 0 bases respectively, with 13 bases between them. From germline, CDR1 is SEHNR and CDR2 FQNEAQ (reference sequence). The CDR3, as DNA: TGTGCCAGCGTAAGGGTAGTGATGAACACTGAAGCTTTCTTT. It is translated as CASVRVVMNTEAFF.

This chain links TRBV27 with TRBJ2-3, with 11 nucleotides matching TRBD2. The V gene end was trimmed by 3 bases and the J gene end by 5 bases; junction bases not matched to a gene: 7. From germline, CDR1 is MNHEY and CDR2 SMNVEV (reference sequence). This CDR3 has 16 residues. The CDR3 sequence is CASSLTSGAAKDTQYF. Here the CDR3 DNA reads TGTGCCAGCAGTTTGACTAGCGGGGCGGCAAAAGATACGCAGTATTTT.

Only a few counts were recorded for this clonotype. V usage is TRBV10-3 and J usage is TRBJ1-2; D unclear. Per the germline V gene, CDR1 is ENHRY and CDR2 is SYGVKD. The CDR3 consists of 14 residues. The ends were cut back, 0 bases at V and 7 bases at J, with 12 bases in the middle. The CDR3 DNA is TGTGCCATCAGTGAGTCGGGCCTGGGGTCTGGCTACACCTTC. Protein: CAISESGLGSGYTF.

This chain links TRBV10-3 with TRBJ2-1; D gene uncertain. The CDR3 loop spans 15 amino acids. The ends were cut back, 8 bases at V and 1 base at J, with 15 bases in the middle. The V gene's germline CDR1 is ENHRY and CDR2 SYGVKD. The CDR3 region has the DNA TGTGCCATCTTGAACAGCGTACCATCCTACAATGAGCAGTTCTTC. It encodes CAILNSVPSYNEQFF.

At least ten counts were recorded for this clonotype. This chain links TRBV12-3 or TRBV12-4 with TRBJ2-1; no definite D call. Trimming removed 3 bases from V and 9 bases from J, with 6 bases in between. The CDR3 has 11 amino acids. DNA for the CDR3: TGTGCCAGCAGTTTTGGGCGTGAGCAGTTCTTC. Residues: CASSFGREQFF.

Concerning this clonotype itself: A read error may explain this, as a much larger clone is one base away. This chain links TRBV7-9 with TRBJ2-5; D ambiguous. Trimming took 1 base from V and 2 from J, leaving 11 bases between them. Germline CDR1 is SEHNR and CDR2 is FQNEAQ (reference sequence). This CDR3 has 15 amino acids. In nucleotides, the CDR3 is TGTGCCAGCAGCTTAGGGCCGGGCGAACAAGAGACCCAGTACTTC. It translates to CASSLGPGEQETQYF.

The chain employs TRBV7-9 and TRBJ1-1; no clear D. This CDR3 contains 13 residues. Trimming took 2 bases from V and 4 from J, leaving 8 bases between them. CDR1 and CDR2 from the germline V gene are SEHNR and FQNEAQ (reference sequence). The chain's CDR3 is CASSLQEGTEAFF. The CDR3 DNA sequence: TGTGCCAGCAGCTTACAGGAGGGCACTGAAGCTTTCTTT.

As for this clonotype: One end of the junction does not line up with germline, which may come from a read error. This chain connects TRBV12-3 or TRBV12-4 to TRBJ1-6; no clear D gene. The CDR3 runs to 15 residues. The CDR3 region is CTSSPGAGVHSPLHF. The CDR3 DNA is TGTACCAGCAGCCCTGGCGCCGGGGTGCATTCACCCCTCCACTTT.